The clone carrying this T cell receptor (beta chain) was observed a handful of times. The sample comes from a study of blood T cell repertoires in COVID-19. The overall study: Italy, Spain and the United States were the sources of the convalescent and acute COVID-19 samples. The cDNA or gDNA used as material had been derived from T cells, B-cell-depleted T cells, or PBMCs.

In the study's own analysis: Reference gene primer amplification gave nucleated cell count estimates. Produced via immunoSEQ multiplex PCR; TCRdb's table is partial and in-frame only. For V, J and clone size, that table is used; D and trimming come from the DNA. The sample records 390,000 or so clones, roughly 85% being singletons. Trimming took 1 base from V and 4 from J; bases not matched to a gene: 4. Per germline, CDR1 LNHDA and CDR2 SQIVND (reference sequence). The CDR3 contains 16 residues. Sample: peripheral blood. This receptor was identified in a young woman with active or convalescent COVID-19. The rearrangement uses TRBV19 and TRBJ2-7; 13 bases match TRBD2. The CDR3 reads CASSIGLAGGPYEQYF. CDR3 nucleotides: TGTGCCAGTAGTATAGGACTAGCGGGGGGACCTTACGAGCAGTACTTC.